The clone carrying this T cell receptor (beta chain) was observed a single time. The data stem from a study of blood T cell repertoires in COVID-19. Profiled with immunoSEQ multiplex PCR; TCRdb holds only in-frame clones, not every one. The sample yields 90,000 to 130,000 clones, about two thirds seen once. There are 16 residues in the CDR3. After removal of 5 bases from V and 3 bases from J, the junction contained 6 bases not matched to a gene. Per germline, CDR1 MDHEN and CDR2 SYDVKM. This TCR came from a woman aged 40 to 50 with acute or convalescent COVID-19. V usage is TRBV28 and J usage is TRBJ2-6; 8 bases agree with TRBD1. Specimen: peripheral blood. In DNA, the CDR3 is TGTGCCAGCAGTATGACAGGGGCCTATGGGGCCAACGTCCTGACTTTC. Amino acid sequence: CASSMTGAYGANVLTF.